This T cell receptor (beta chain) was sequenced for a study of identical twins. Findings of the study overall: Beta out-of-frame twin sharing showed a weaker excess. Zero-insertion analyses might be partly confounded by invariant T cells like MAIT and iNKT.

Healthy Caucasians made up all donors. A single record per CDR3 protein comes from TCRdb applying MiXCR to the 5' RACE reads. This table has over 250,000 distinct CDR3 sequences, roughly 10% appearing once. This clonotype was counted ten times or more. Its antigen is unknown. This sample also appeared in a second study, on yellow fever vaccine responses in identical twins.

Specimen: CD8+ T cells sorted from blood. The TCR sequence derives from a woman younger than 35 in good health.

The chain's CDR3 is CSVAGLAGVLETQYF. The CDR3 DNA is TGCAGCGTGGCCGGACTAGCGGGGGTTCTGGAGACCCAGTACTTC. V and J are TRBV29-1 and TRBJ2-5; 13 bases are shared with TRBD2. Germline V CDR1 and CDR2: SQVTM, ANQGSEA. CDR3 length equals 15 residues. V shed 6 bases, J shed 5 bases, and the junction held 9 bases outside the gene matches.